These 20 T cell receptor beta chains were all obtained from the same sample, sequenced in a study of T cell changes during pregnancy in multiple sclerosis. TCRdb keeps only in-frame clones here, not all; method: immunoSEQ multiplex PCR. This table has 35,000 to 45,000 clones, around nine tenths appearing once. Sample: CD8+ T cells from peripheral blood mononuclear cells, taken in the first trimester of pregnancy. The receptors originated from a female donor with multiple sclerosis, enrolled in a pregnancy study.

The chain combines TRBV6-6 with TRBJ1-3; D may be TRBD1 (6 bases). CDR1 is MNHNY and CDR2 is SVGAGI in the germline V gene (reference sequence). The CDR3 loop spans 16 amino acids. V lost 2 bases and J lost 0, with 11 bases in between. CDR3 protein: CASSYTQGSSGNTIYF. The CDR3, as DNA: TGTGCCAGCAGTTACACGCAGGGGAGCTCTGGAAACACCATATATTTT.

The gene calls are TRBV4-1 and TRBJ2-5, with 11 bases matching TRBD2. The CDR3 extends over 16 amino acids. CDR1 and CDR2 from the germline V gene are MGHRA and YSYEKL. V trimming: 0 bases; J trimming: 5 bases; junction bases outside the gene matches: 5. The chain's CDR3 is CASSQDRLAGRETQYF. CDR3 sequence (DNA): TGCGCCAGCAGCCAAGACCGACTAGCGGGGAGGGAGACCCAGTACTTC.

The chain is built from TRBV6-5 and TRBJ2-3; 9 positions agree with TRBD2. Per the germline V gene, CDR1 is MNHEY and CDR2 is SVGAGI. This CDR3 is 15 amino acids long. Trimming cost V 4 bases and J 6 bases; bases outside gene matches: 8. CDR3 sequence: CASSWGLAEDDTQYF. Written as DNA, the CDR3 is TGTGCCAGCAGTTGGGGACTAGCAGAGGACGATACGCAGTATTTT.

The chain uses TRBV21-1 and TRBJ2-7; no DNA check was done on the table's D call, TRBD1. TRBV21-1 is a known pseudogene. This CDR3 has 16 amino acids. CDR3 sequence reads: CASTGTEKEKGGEQYF. DNA for the CDR3: TGTGCCAGCACGGGGACCGAGAAGGAGAAAGGGGGCGAGCAGTACTTC.

The chain joins TRBV4-3 to TRBJ1-3; tentative D call: TRBD1 (5 bases). Germline CDR1 reads LGHNA; CDR2 reads YSLEER. CDR3 length equals 15 residues. V lost 0 bases and J 7 bases, leaving 13 bases between the germline ends. The CDR3: CASSQDRAASNTIYF. DNA of the CDR3: TGCGCCAGCAGCCAAGACAGGGCGGCAAGTAACACCATATATTTT.

At least ten counts were recorded for this clone. The V gene is TRBV5-1, the J gene TRBJ2-7, with D perhaps TRBD1 (5 bases). The CDR3 extends over 14 amino acids. V was pared by 4 bases and J by 3 bases, with 14 bases between. Germline-derived CDR1 and CDR2 are SGHRS and YFSETQ. The DNA of the CDR3 is TGCGCCAGCAGCGAACGGCAGGGTGACTACGAGCAGTACTTC. It specifies CASSERQGDYEQYF.

This clone was seen a single time. V usage is TRBV6-5 and J usage is TRBJ2-1; 9 nucleotides agree with TRBD2. The CDR3 contains 14 residues. Germline V gene sequence: CDR1 MNHEY, CDR2 SVGAGI. The V gene end was trimmed by 9 bases and the J gene end by 9 bases; junction bases not matched to a gene: 12. CDR3 DNA: TGTGCCAGTCGGCGGGCTAGCGGGGTGGGTGAGCAGTTCTTC. This codes for CASRRASGVGEQFF.

The genes are TRBV5-8 and TRBJ2-1, with D possibly being TRBD1 (6 bases). This CDR3 is 15 amino acids long. Trimming pared 3 bases from V and 4 bases from J, leaving 14 bases between. Looked up from germline, CDR1 is SGHTS and CDR2 is YDEGEE. CDR3 amino acids: CASSSGQTSYNEQFF. The DNA for the CDR3 is TGTGCCAGCAGCTCCGGACAGACCTCGTACAATGAGCAGTTCTTC.

CDR3 sequence: CASSQGGVYEQYF. The CDR3 DNA reads as TGTGCCAGCAGCCAAGGGGGGGTCTACGAGCAGTACTTC. The V gene is TRBV4-2, the J gene TRBJ2-7, with D perhaps TRBD2 (6 bases). CDR1 and CDR2 (germline): LGHNA, YNFKEQ. The ends were cut back, 1 base at V and 3 bases at J, with 7 bases in the middle. The CDR3 is made up of 13 amino acids.

The chain is built from TRBV9 and TRBJ1-1; D ambiguous. This CDR3 spans 18 amino acids. The V gene's germline CDR1 is SGDLS and CDR2 YYNGEE. V lost 3 bases, J lost 0 bases, and 21 bases lay in between. The CDR3 bases are TGTGCCAGCAGCGACCGCCACTCCACCAATTCCTTGAACACTGAAGCTTTCTTT. Its translation: CASSDRHSTNSLNTEAFF.

V is TRBV14 and J is TRBJ2-3; 7 bases map to TRBD1. The CDR3 is 22 residues long. Trimming at V came to 0 bases and at J to 2 bases, leaving 23 bases not matched to a gene. Per the germline V gene, CDR1 is SGHDN and CDR2 is FVKESK. The CDR3 spells CASSQELRSRGQWDPATDTQYF. The CDR3 bases are TGTGCCAGCAGCCAAGAACTCCGCAGTAGGGGGCAGTGGGACCCTGCCACAGATACGCAGTATTTT.

CDR3 bases: TGCAGCGTTGAAGATCAGGACGGGGGGGCGATTCGGTACGAGCAGTACTTC. Translating it yields CSVEDQDGGAIRYEQYF. This sequence joins TRBV29-1 and TRBJ2-7, with 8 bases aligning to TRBD2. Per germline, CDR1 SQVTM and CDR2 ANQGSEA. The CDR3 loop spans 17 amino acids. J was trimmed by 4 bases and V by 0 bases; bases with no gene match: 14.

This clone showed up just once. The chain joins TRBV19 to TRBJ1-1, with D perhaps matching TRBD1 (6 bases). Germline values: CDR1 LNHDA, CDR2 SQIVND (reference sequence). CDR3 length equals 12 residues. Between the trimmed V and J ends, which lost 7 bases and 7 bases, there was a span of 13 bases. The DNA for the CDR3 is TGTGCCAGTACCAGGGGTACGGTTGAAGCTTTCTTT. Its protein is CASTRGTVEAFF.

The chain has TRBV28 and TRBJ1-1, with TRBD1 as a possible D gene (5 bases). Germline V gene lookup returns CDR1 MDHEN and CDR2 SYDVKM. The germline V and J ends were trimmed by 2 bases and 3 bases, with 19 bases remaining between them. The CDR3 contains 17 residues. DNA of the CDR3: TGTGCCAGCAGTTTAAATTTCCTACGGGGGACGGACACTGAAGCTTTCTTT. Translated, it gives CASSLNFLRGTDTEAFF. The full variable domain, rest sourced from reference TRBV28 and TRBJ1-1, is DVKVTQSSRYLVKRTGEKVFLECVQDMDHENMFWYRQDPGLGLRLIYFSYDVKMKEKGDIPEGYSVSREKKERFSLILESASTNQTSMYLCASSLNFLRGTDTEAFFGQGTRLTVV.

V gene TRBV13 combines with J gene TRBJ1-6, with 9 bases fitting TRBD1. The CDR3 runs to 16 residues. The junction had 6 bases not matched to a gene; V was cut back by 5 bases and J by 4 bases. Per the germline V gene, CDR1 is PRHDT and CDR2 is FYEKMQ (reference sequence). The CDR3 DNA sequence: TGTGCCAGCAGCGGGGACAGGGAAAGGTATAATTCACCCCTCCACTTT. Translating it yields CASSGDRERYNSPLHF. The whole variable domain, remainder taken from reference TRBV13 and TRBJ1-6, is AAGVIQSPRHLIKEKRETATLKCYPIPRHDTVYWYQQGPGQDPQFLISFYEKMQSDKGSIPDRFSAQQFSDYHSELNMSSLELGDSALYFCASSGDRERYNSPLHFGNGTRLTVT.

The V gene is TRBV5-1, the J gene TRBJ2-1; TRBD1 aligns across 9 bases. Germline V gene lookup returns CDR1 SGHRS and CDR2 YFSETQ. The ends lost 7 bases at V and 9 bases at J; junction bases unmatched: 17. The CDR3 is 16 residues long. The CDR3 region has the DNA TGCGCCAGCTGGCCTTCGACAGGGGGTAGTATTGGTGAGCAGTTCTTC. It yields the protein CASWPSTGGSIGEQFF. Full variable domain (outside the CDR3, taken from reference TRBV5-1 and TRBJ2-1): KAGVTQTPRYLIKTRGQQVTLSCSPISGHRSVSWYQQTPGQGLQFLFEYFSETQRNKGNFPGRFSGRQFSNSRSEMNVSTLELGDSALYLCASWPSTGGSIGEQFFGPGTRLTVL.

The chain recombines TRBV14 with TRBJ2-3, with 9 bases aligning to TRBD1. The CDR3 runs 15 residues. V was pared by 3 bases and J by 2 bases, with 3 bases of the junction left unmatched. Germline-derived CDR1 and CDR2 are SGHDN and FVKESK. The CDR3, as DNA: TGTGCCAGCAGCCACACAGGGGGCGTCACAGATACGCAGTATTTT. It specifies CASSHTGGVTDTQYF.

The rearrangement uses TRBV7-9 and TRBJ1-2; TRBD1 matches at 7 bases. CDR1 and CDR2 (germline): SEHNR, FQNEAQ (reference sequence). This CDR3 has 15 amino acids. J gave up 2 bases and V 5 bases, and 8 bases lay outside the gene matches. The CDR3 coding sequence is TGTGCCAGCAGCCCCCGGGACAGTGCAAACTATGGCTACACCTTC. As protein: CASSPRDSANYGYTF.

This clone has just one count. The chain has TRBV6-1 and TRBJ2-7; possibly TRBD1 for D (6 bases). This CDR3 has 15 residues. V gave up 6 bases and J gave up 5 bases, with 20 bases separating them. CDR1 and CDR2 (germline): MNHNS, SASEGT. This chain's CDR3 is CASSETWQGTDEQYF. For the CDR3, the DNA is TGTGCCAGCAGCGAAACCTGGCAGGGGACGGACGAGCAGTACTTC.

V gene TRBV27 combines with J gene TRBJ2-7; unclear D gene. V was trimmed by 5 bases and J by 2 bases, leaving 16 bases between them. Germline CDR1 MNHEY, CDR2 SMNVEV (reference sequence). This CDR3 is 15 amino acids long. The CDR3 loop reads CASSPLLLETYEQYF. The CDR3 DNA follows: TGTGCCAGCAGTCCCCTCCTCCTTGAGACCTACGAGCAGTACTTC.